The TCR beta chain under discussion was sequenced for a study of blood T cell repertoires in COVID-19. Measured with immunoSEQ multiplex PCR; TCRdb has only the in-frame clones, and not every one. In the table there are about 110,000 clones, just over 70% of which are singletons. V lost 4 bases to trimming and J lost 2 bases, with 13 bases between them. CDR3 length equals 16 residues. CDR1 and CDR2 from the germline V gene are SGHRS and YFSETQ. The genes are TRBV5-1 and TRBJ2-6; no clear D gene. The source material was peripheral blood. The source of this sequence is a woman in her thirties or forties with acute or convalescent COVID-19. CDR3 amino acids: CASSAEAPAGANVLTF. CDR3 in DNA: TGCGCCAGCAGCGCGGAAGCACCCGCTGGGGCCAACGTCCTGACTTTC.